Here is one TCR beta chain with its context. Its antigen is currently not known. No much larger clone exists at a distance of one base, and base qualities are not known. The immunoSEQ Assay, a bias-controlled multiplex PCR, was used to amplify TCRbeta CDR3 regions from genomic DNA. Processing in the source paper ran as follows. Within the assay, amplification of reference gene primers was used to estimate how many nucleated cells each sample contained. Sequence reads were collapsed and filtered to measure the absolute abundance of every unique TCRbeta CDR3 rearrangement. For each sample, productive Simpson clonality was calculated as the square root of Simpson's diversity index across productive rearrangements. TCRdb stores this immuneACCESS table with in-frame sequences only. Part of the clones is absent; in the studies checked, under half of the shortfall reflects unresolved V genes, and no reason is known for the rest. The D gene and trimming were derived from the DNA, and the V and J assignments and clone size from that table. The sample table contains about 94,000 clones; only one count was recorded for about 80% of them. 15% to 20% of the sample is taken by the ten largest.

This entry is derived from a study of blood T cell repertoires in COVID-19 (dated by TCRdb to 2020 to 2022). Background for the entire study: The collaborator samples originated in the United States, Italy and Spain and spanned the acute and convalescent phases of COVID-19. HLA class I and class II types, where available, came from metadata supplied by the sample provider rather than from assay-based typing. Samples came from the ongoing ImmuneRACE study (first 160 participants) plus 1,254 subjects from 6 global collaborators. The dataset comprised deeply sampled blood TCRbeta repertoires from subjects exposed to, actively infected with, or recovered from COVID-19. The material from the prospective study consisted of cDNA or gDNA derived from T cells, B-cell-depleted T cells, or PBMCs. The repertoires were released in a freely available public database meant as a resource for research on the immune response to SARS-CoV-2. Sample metadata almost always included a de-identified subject ID, COVID-19 status, age in years and sex. Study-wide conclusions, independent of this receptor: The quantity of clinical and demographic metadata differed by source and by participant and was supplied without curation.

The CDR3 spans 15 residues, from the cysteine through the phenylalanine. Left in the record is the CDR3 DNA by itself, 45 bases read in frame from the first base. Relative to germline, V is missing 4 bases and J is missing 6 bases, with 6 bases of the junction outside any gene match. Looking up the germline V gene yields CDR1 SGHRS and CDR2 YFSETQ. Collaborating institutions collected whole blood in K2EDTA tubes following their own protocols. For TCRbeta analysis, collaborator samples were shipped as frozen whole blood, as isolated PBMCs, or as DNA extracted from either sample type. Sequenced: peripheral blood. The origin of this receptor is a human donor in a cohort sampled during active COVID-19. The chain is encoded by TRBV5-1 joined to TRBJ2-5; 13 central nucleotides agree with TRBD2. The nucleotide sequence reads TGCGCCAGCAGCCCTCGGACTAGCGGGAGCAAGACCCAGTACTTC. It translates to CASSPRTSGSKTQYF. The CDR3, completed at both ends by the reference TRBV5-1 and TRBJ2-5 genes, gives the full variable domain KAGVTQTPRYLIKTRGQQVTLSCSPISGHRSVSWYQQTPGQGLQFLFEYFSETQRNKGNFPGRFSGRQFSNSRSEMNVSTLELGDSALYLCASSPRTSGSKTQYFGPGTRLLVL.